This TCR beta chain is from a study of untreated major depressive disorder. TCRdb keeps only in-frame clones here, not all; method: immunoSEQ multiplex PCR. The sample consists of tens of thousands of clones, 80% to 95% of them appearing once. Blood, approximately 27 ml, was drawn into EDTA tubes. Per germline, CDR1 SGHAT and CDR2 FQNNGV. V lost 5 bases, J lost 8 bases, and 15 bases lay in between. The CDR3 length is 13 residues. Of note for this clone: Its target is unknown.

Findings and limits, study-wide: The small study sample limits how generally findings apply.

This TCR derives from a man aged 25 to 45 in good health. V usage is TRBV11-2 and J usage is TRBJ1-2; D uncertain. Sequencing was performed on CD4+ T cells from PBMCs. The chain's CDR3 is CASSHTAGVGYTF. The CDR3 nucleotides read TGTGCCAGCAGCCACACCGCGGGAGTAGGCTACACCTTC.